This section outlines one TCR beta chain sequence together with its context. The antigen is undetermined. The germline V gene has CDR1 LNHDA and CDR2 SQIVND (reference sequence). The germline V and J ends were trimmed by 3 bases and 0 bases, with 9 bases remaining between them. This CDR3 has 15 amino acids. The repertoire was sequenced with immunoSEQ multiplex PCR; TCRdb's copy has only in-frame clones and lacks some. The table includes around 550,000 clones, approximately 95% detected once. These data originate in a study of shared clonotypes between healthy human individuals. The naive CD8 population came from CD45RO-negative cells selected for CCR7, without terminally differentiated effector memory CD45RA+ cells. Overall study findings and caveats: All-four-donor shared clonotypes had higher generation probabilities than non-shared clonotypes did.

The receptor's source is a woman aged 30 to 39 in good health. This rearrangement joins TRBV19 to TRBJ1-5; no reliable D call. Sequenced: naive CD8+ T cells sorted from blood. The CDR3: CASSIAPYSNQPQHF. CDR3 coding DNA: TGTGCCAGTAGTATTGCCCCGTATAGCAATCAGCCCCAGCATTTT.